These 18 T cell receptor beta chains were sequenced from one sample in a study of Ad26.COV2.S vaccination and SARS-CoV-2 variants. Treatment noted: around 19 received Ad26.COV2.S at low or high dose, single or two shots; about 5 received placebo; per-sample allocation not given. After the first vaccine or placebo injection, samples were drawn on day 63. Assay: immunoSEQ multiplex PCR; the TCRdb copy retains only in-frame clones and omits some. The data show about 680,000 clones, with 70% to 90% seen just once and about 1.5% held by the top ten. The sample consisted of peripheral blood, taken in a trial of Ad26.COV2.S vaccine versus placebo. The receptors were sampled from a person between 18 and 60 years old who received the Ad26.COV2.S COVID-19 vaccine or a placebo.

This chain joins TRBV10-3 and TRBJ2-2; a possible D gene is TRBD2 (6 bases). V was cut by 4 bases and J by 1 base, with 22 bases left in between. Germline assignment: CDR1 ENHRY and CDR2 SYGVKD. The CDR3 is made up of 19 amino acids. CDR3 coding DNA: TGTGCCATCAGTGGGGCGGGGCAGGGCGTCGCCGGGAACACCGGGGAGCTGTTTTTT. This encodes CAISGAGQGVAGNTGELFF.

This chain uses TRBV5-1 with TRBJ2-3, with D perhaps matching TRBD1 (6 bases). Germline lookup yields CDR1 SGHRS and CDR2 YFSETQ. This CDR3 is 14 amino acids long. Trimming cost V 3 bases and J 3 bases, with 11 bases left between them. CDR3 amino acids: CASSSGTPTDTQYF. CDR3 DNA: TGCGCCAGCAGCTCCGGGACACCAACAGATACGCAGTATTTT.

This chain links TRBV28 with TRBJ2-1; 10 nucleotides line up with TRBD2. The J segment lost 8 bases and the V segment lost 4 bases, leaving 8 bases of the junction unmatched. The germline CDR1 and CDR2 sequences are MDHEN and SYDVKM. The CDR3 is 15 amino acids. The CDR3 DNA is TGTGCCAGCAGTTCCCCTAGCGGGAGTGTTTATGAGCAGTTCTTC. Encoded protein: CASSSPSGSVYEQFF.

This CDR3 is CASSSGRLYGYTF. The CDR3 region has the DNA TGTGCCAGTAGTTCGGGACGGCTTTATGGCTACACCTTC. This sequence joins TRBV19 and TRBJ1-2; maybe TRBD1 (5 bases). V was trimmed by 5 bases and J by 5 bases, leaving 12 bases between them. This CDR3 is built from 13 residues. Per germline, CDR1 LNHDA and CDR2 SQIVND (reference sequence). Together with reference TRBV19 and TRBJ1-2, the CDR3 gives the full variable domain: DGGITQSPKYLFRKEGQNVTLSCEQNLNHDAMYWYRQDPGQGLRLIYYSQIVNDFQKGDIAEGYSVSREKKESFPLTVTSAQKNPTAFYLCASSSGRLYGYTFGSGTRLTVV.

The gene calls are TRBV5-4 and TRBJ2-1; D gene uncertain. Trimming pared 5 bases from V and 5 bases from J, leaving 11 bases between. The CDR3 extends over 13 amino acids. Per the germline V gene, CDR1 is SGHNT and CDR2 is YYREEE (reference sequence). The CDR3 DNA reads as TGTGCCAGCAGACCCGGAACCCACAATGAGCAGTTCTTC. Residues: CASRPGTHNEQFF.

The J gene is TRBJ1-4, the V gene TRBV4-3, with no clear D. There are 19 residues in the CDR3. CDR1 and CDR2 (germline): LGHNA, YSLEER. V lost 0 bases to trimming and J lost 8 bases, with 25 bases between them. This CDR3 reads CASSQDIYAGSDVREKLFF. DNA of the CDR3: TGCGCCAGCAGCCAAGATATTTACGCAGGCTCCGACGTCCGGGAAAAACTGTTTTTT.

The chain recombines TRBV2 with TRBJ1-6; 7 positions agree with TRBD1. CDR3 length: 17 residues. Germline CDR1 and CDR2: SNHLY and FYNNEI. V lost 4 bases and J lost 8; bases outside the gene matches: 14. CDR3 residues: CASSGQGSILVDSPLHF. The CDR3, as DNA: TGTGCCAGCAGTGGACAGGGATCAATCTTGGTTGATTCACCCCTCCACTTT.

V gene TRBV11-3 combines with J gene TRBJ2-3, with TRBD2 as a possible D gene (6 bases). V dropped 1 base and J dropped 6 bases, with 11 bases sitting between them. The CDR3 runs 14 residues. The germline CDR1 and CDR2 sequences are SGHNT and YENEEA. The CDR3 loop is CASSLGLVSDTQYF. The CDR3 nucleotides are TGTGCCAGCAGCTTAGGACTAGTTTCGGATACGCAGTATTTT.

This chain links TRBV4-3 with TRBJ2-1; tentatively, D is TRBD1 or TRBD2 (5 bases each). The CDR3 sequence is 14 residues long. V was cut by 0 bases and J by 7 bases, with 10 bases left in between. CDR1 and CDR2 (germline): LGHNA, YSLEER. CDR3 sequence (DNA): TGCGCCAGCAGCCAAGATGTGGGGGTTAATGAGCAGTTCTTC. It specifies CASSQDVGVNEQFF.

The chain has TRBV7-2 and TRBJ1-5, with D possibly matching TRBD1 (6 bases). CDR1 SGHTA and CDR2 FQGNSA come from the germline V gene. The CDR3 contains 14 residues. Trimming took 4 bases from V and 4 from J, leaving 11 bases between them. CDR3 residues: CASSSFGQNQPQHF. CDR3 bases: TGTGCCAGCAGCTCGTTCGGACAGAATCAGCCCCAGCATTTT.

This clone came up a few times. The chain recombines TRBV6-5 with TRBJ2-2, with TRBD2 matching over 7 bases. J lost 5 bases, V lost 2 bases, and 8 bases had no gene match. CDR3 length equals 16 residues. The germline V gene has CDR1 MNHEY and CDR2 SVGAGI. The CDR3 DNA is TGTGCCAGCAGTTACCCATCGGTGGGAGGGACCGGGGAGCTGTTTTTT. Protein sequence: CASSYPSVGGTGELFF.

This clone has only one observation. The genes are TRBV2 and TRBJ2-7, with 8 bases fitting TRBD2. V was clipped by 5 bases and J by 3 bases; unmatched bases: 3. Per the germline V gene, CDR1 is SNHLY and CDR2 is FYNNEI. The CDR3 covers 13 residues. The CDR3 DNA reads TGTGCCAGCAGTCCGGGACTAGACTACGAGCAGTACTTC. Translating gives CASSPGLDYEQYF.

This chain joins TRBV9 and TRBJ2-2; unclear D gene. Germline V CDR1 and CDR2: SGDLS, YYNGEE. With 4 bases removed from V and 3 bases from J, the gap between germline ends came to 13 bases. The CDR3 totals 15 residues. The CDR3 DNA is TGTGCCAGCAGCCGCGAGTTAAGAGACACCGGGGAGCTGTTTTTT. Protein product: CASSRELRDTGELFF.

This rearrangement joins TRBV19 to TRBJ2-1; D perhaps matches TRBD2 (6 bases). With 5 bases removed from V and 0 bases from J, the gap between germline ends came to 17 bases. Germline values: CDR1 LNHDA, CDR2 SQIVND (reference sequence). This CDR3 region has 17 residues. The CDR3 loop reads CASSPRVADLSYNEQFF. Here the CDR3 DNA reads TGTGCCAGTAGTCCCCGGGTAGCGGACCTCTCCTACAATGAGCAGTTCTTC.

The count of this clone is one. The chain employs TRBV5-8 and TRBJ1-5; perhaps TRBD1 as D (5 bases). V lost 1 base and J 10 bases, leaving 12 bases between the germline ends. This CDR3 region has 13 residues. Germline CDR1 is SGHTS and CDR2 is YDEGEE. CDR3 bases: TGTGCCAGCAGCTTGACAGGACTTTCTCCCCAGCATTTT. This codes for CASSLTGLSPQHF. The whole variable domain, filled in from reference TRBV5-8 and TRBJ1-5, reads EAGVTQSPTHLIKTRGQQATLRCSPISGHTSVYWYQQALGLGLQFLLWYDEGEERNRGNFPPRFSGRQFPNYSSELNVNALELEDSALYLCASSLTGLSPQHFGDGTRLSIL.

The chain has TRBV11-2 and TRBJ2-1, with 10 bases lining up with TRBD2. Germline V gene lookup returns CDR1 SGHAT and CDR2 FQNNGV. The CDR3 runs to 16 residues. The V gene end was trimmed by 1 base and the J gene end by 8 bases; junction bases not matched to a gene: 8. CDR3 DNA: TGTGCCAGCAGCTTAGTTTATAGCGGGGGGTGGGATGAGCAGTTCTTC. It yields the protein CASSLVYSGGWDEQFF.

The table lists this clone with a few counts. The V and J genes are TRBV3-1 (or the pseudogene TRBV3-2) and TRBJ1-5; D remains unclear. Germline V gives CDR1 LGHDT, CDR2 YNNKEL (reference sequence). The CDR3 covers 14 residues. Trimming cost V 1 base and J 3 bases, with 7 bases left between them. CDR3 nucleotide sequence: TGTGCCAGCAGCCAAGGCCACAACAATCAGCCCCAGCATTTT. The encoded protein is CASSQGHNNQPQHF.

The V and J genes are TRBV3-1 (or the pseudogene TRBV3-2) and TRBJ2-1; D gene uncertain. This CDR3 has 15 residues. V lost 6 bases to trimming and J lost 2 bases, with 14 bases between them. The germline V gene has CDR1 LGHDT and CDR2 YNNKEL (reference sequence). The CDR3 protein is CASRRLGPTYNEQFF. CDR3 in DNA: TGTGCCAGCAGACGTTTGGGCCCGACCTACAATGAGCAGTTCTTC.